This T cell receptor (beta chain) is drawn from a study of T cell responses to AZD1222 COVID-19 vaccine. The germline V gene encodes CDR1 SGHNT and CDR2 YYREEE (reference sequence). V lost 4 bases and J lost 0, with 16 bases in between. The CDR3 covers 16 residues. Generated by immunoSEQ multiplex PCR, the TCRdb table keeps only in-frame clones and is missing some. The sample records about 150,000 clones, around nine tenths being singletons. The genes are TRBV5-4 and TRBJ1-1; D not resolved. The specimen comprised peripheral blood, sampled 28 days after the second AZD1222 dose. The TCR originated in an adult who received the AZD1222 COVID-19 vaccine. The CDR3 loop reads CASSPPEGRLNTEAFF. CDR3 nucleotides: TGTGCCAGCAGCCCCCCCGAGGGCCGACTGAACACTGAAGCTTTCTTT.